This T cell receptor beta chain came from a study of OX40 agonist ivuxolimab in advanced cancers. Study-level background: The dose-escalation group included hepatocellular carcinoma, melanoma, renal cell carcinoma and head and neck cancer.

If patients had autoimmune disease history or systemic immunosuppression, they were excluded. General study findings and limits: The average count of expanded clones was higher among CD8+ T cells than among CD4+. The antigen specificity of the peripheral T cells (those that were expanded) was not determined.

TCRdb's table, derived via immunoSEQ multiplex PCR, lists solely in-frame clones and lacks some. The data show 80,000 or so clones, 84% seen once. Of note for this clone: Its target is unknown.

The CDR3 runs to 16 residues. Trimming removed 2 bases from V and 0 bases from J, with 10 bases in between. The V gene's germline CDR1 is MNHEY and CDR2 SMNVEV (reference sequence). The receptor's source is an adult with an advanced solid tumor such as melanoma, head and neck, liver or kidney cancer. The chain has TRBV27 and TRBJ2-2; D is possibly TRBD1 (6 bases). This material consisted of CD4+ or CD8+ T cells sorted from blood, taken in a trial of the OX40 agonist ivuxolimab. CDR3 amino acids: CASSLIRTANTGELFF. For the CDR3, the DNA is TGTGCCAGCAGTTTAATTCGGACAGCGAACACCGGGGAGCTGTTTTTT.